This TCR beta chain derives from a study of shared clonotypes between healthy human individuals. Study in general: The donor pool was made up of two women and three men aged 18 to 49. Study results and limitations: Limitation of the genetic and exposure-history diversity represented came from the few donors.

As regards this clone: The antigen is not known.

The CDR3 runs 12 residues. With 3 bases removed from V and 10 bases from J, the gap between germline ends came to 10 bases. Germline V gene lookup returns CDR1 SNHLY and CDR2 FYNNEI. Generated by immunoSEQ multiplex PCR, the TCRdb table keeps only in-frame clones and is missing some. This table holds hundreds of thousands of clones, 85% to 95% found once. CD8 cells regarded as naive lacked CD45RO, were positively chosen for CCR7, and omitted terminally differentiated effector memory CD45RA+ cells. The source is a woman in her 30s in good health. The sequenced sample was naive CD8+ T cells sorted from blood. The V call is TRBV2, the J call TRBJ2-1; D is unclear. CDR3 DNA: TGTGCCAGCAGTGACAAGCGCGGAGAGCAGTTCTTC. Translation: CASSDKRGEQFF.